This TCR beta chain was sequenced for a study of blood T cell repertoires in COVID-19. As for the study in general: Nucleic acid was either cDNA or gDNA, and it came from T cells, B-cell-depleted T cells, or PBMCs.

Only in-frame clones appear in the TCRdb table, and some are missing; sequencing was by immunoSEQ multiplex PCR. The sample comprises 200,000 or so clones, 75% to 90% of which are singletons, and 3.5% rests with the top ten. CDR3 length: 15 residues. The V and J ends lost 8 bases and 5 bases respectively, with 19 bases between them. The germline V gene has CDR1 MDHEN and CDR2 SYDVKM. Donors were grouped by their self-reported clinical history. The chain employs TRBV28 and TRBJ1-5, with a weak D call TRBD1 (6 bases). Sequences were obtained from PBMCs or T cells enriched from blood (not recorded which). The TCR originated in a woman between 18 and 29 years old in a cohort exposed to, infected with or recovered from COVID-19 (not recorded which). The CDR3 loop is CASVPSGDGDQPQHF. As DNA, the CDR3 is TGTGCCAGCGTACCATCAGGGGACGGGGATCAGCCCCAGCATTTT. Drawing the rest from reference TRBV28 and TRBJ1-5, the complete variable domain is DVKVTQSSRYLVKRTGEKVFLECVQDMDHENMFWYRQDPGLGLRLIYFSYDVKMKEKGDIPEGYSVSREKKERFSLILESASTNQTSMYLCASVPSGDGDQPQHFGDGTRLSIL.